This T cell receptor (beta chain) is drawn from a study of cytotoxic CD8 clonotypes in ibrutinib-treated CLL. Background on the study: Sequenced samples delivered averages of roughly 250,000 productive templates and roughly 94,000 productive rearrangements.

For this clone: The antigen remains undetermined.

Broader study findings: Clonality went up at the time of ibrutinib response, stayed stable in sustained remission, and later dropped back toward its baseline level at progression. Sample timing was unmatched between remission and later-progressing patients; lymph nodes unstudied.

Assay: immunoSEQ multiplex PCR; the TCRdb copy retains only in-frame clones and omits some. The data contain a few hundred thousand clones, about 80% of them singletons. This sequence originates from a human donor with chronic lymphocytic leukemia. The specimen was PBMCs, collected before ibrutinib treatment.

CDR3 DNA sequence: TGTGCCAGCAGCGGCTCAGGGGTAGGCGAGCAGTACTTC. Translation gives CASSGSGVGEQYF. The chain couples TRBV9 to TRBJ2-7, with D possibly TRBD1 on 6 matching bases. CDR3 length equals 13 residues. V shed 3 bases and J shed 6 bases, with 13 bases lying between them. Looked up from germline, CDR1 is SGDLS and CDR2 is YYNGEE.